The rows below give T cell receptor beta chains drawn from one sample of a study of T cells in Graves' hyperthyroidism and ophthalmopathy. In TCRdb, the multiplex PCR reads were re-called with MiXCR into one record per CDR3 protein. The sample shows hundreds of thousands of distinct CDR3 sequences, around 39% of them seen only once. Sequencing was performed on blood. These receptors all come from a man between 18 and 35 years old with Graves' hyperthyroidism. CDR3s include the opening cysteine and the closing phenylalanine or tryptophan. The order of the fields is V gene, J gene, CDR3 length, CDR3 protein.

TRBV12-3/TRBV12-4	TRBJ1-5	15	CASSLGGAGNQPQHF
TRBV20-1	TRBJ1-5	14	CSARDGPSNQPQHF
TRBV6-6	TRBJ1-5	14	CASTLTGANQPQHF
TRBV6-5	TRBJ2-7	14	CASSRTGQRGEQYF
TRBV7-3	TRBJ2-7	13	CASSCDRAYEQYF
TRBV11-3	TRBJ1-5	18	CASSLKRTGLLGNQPQHF
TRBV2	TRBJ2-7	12	CASTEGVPEQYF
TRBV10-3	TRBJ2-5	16	CAISESMGQDQETQYF
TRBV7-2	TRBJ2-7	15	CASSFSDKRSYEQYF
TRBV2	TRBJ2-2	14	CAGWTGMNTGELFF
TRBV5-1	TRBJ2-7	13	CASSAGQAYEQYF
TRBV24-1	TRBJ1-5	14	CASSTTRDRQPQHF
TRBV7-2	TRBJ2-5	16	CASSPTWRGARETQYF
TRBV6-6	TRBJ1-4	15	CASSYLGQGGEKLFF
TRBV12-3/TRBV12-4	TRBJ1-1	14	CASSFASSGTEAFF
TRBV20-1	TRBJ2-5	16	CSARDQTGMYQETQYF
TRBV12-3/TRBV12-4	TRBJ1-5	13	CASSSSVGQPQHF
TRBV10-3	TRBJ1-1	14	CAISEGGEGTEAFF
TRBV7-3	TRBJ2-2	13	CASSLTVSGELFF
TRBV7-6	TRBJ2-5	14	CASSYRDRSETQYF
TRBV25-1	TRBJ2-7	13	CASSGREVSEQYF
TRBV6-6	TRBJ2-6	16	CASSDKAGSGANVPTF
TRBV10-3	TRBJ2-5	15	CASNLFPTGQETQYF
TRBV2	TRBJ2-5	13	CASSENEYKPQYF
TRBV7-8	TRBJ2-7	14	CASSLVTGTPQQYF
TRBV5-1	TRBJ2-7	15	CASSLGTNPIYEQYF
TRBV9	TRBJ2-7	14	CASSTDRDSYEQYF
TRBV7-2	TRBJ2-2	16	CASSLAQGLNTGELFF
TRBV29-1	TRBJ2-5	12	CSVVDRGQTQYF
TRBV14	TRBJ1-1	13	CASSQQRLTEAFF
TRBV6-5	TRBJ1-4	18	CASSYSRLAGRDNEKLFF
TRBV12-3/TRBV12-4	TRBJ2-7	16	CASSYQGTGGGDEQYF
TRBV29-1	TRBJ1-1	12	CSVAREGGVAFF
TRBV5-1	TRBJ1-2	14	CASSLTDYSYGYTF
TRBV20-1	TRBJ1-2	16	CSARSTGALPRYGYTF
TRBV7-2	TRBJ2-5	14	CASSGTSGRETQYF
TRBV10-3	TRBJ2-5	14	CAISESGGAETQYF
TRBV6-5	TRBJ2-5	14	CASSRDRGQETQYF
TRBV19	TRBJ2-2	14	CASSRNGGTGELFF
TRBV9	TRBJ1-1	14	CASRHRVGNTEAFF
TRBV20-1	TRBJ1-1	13	CSANRGLNTEAFF
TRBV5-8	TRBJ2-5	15	CASSLFQRGGETQYF
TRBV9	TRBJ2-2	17	CASSVEAPPANTGELFF
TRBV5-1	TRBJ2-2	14	CASRAPGGVGELFF
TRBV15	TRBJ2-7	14	CATSRVAGAEEQYF
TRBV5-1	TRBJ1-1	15	CASSWDRKGNTEAFF
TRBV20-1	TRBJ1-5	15	CSARGLGGFAQPQHF
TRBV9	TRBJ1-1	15	CASSVGAGTGREAFF
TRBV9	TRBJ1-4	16	CASSPGRGSINEKLFF
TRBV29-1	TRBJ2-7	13	CSVTPGTNYEQYF
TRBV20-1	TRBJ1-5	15	CSALTSGIGNQPQHF
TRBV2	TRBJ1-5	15	CASSEEGARSQPQHF
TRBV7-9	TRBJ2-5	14	CASSQELYQETQYF
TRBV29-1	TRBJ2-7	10	CSMDGYEQYF